This T cell receptor (beta chain) was sequenced during a study of T-cell reconstitution after alpha-beta-depleted transplantation in children (dated by TCRdb to 2016 to 2018). About the study as a whole: Using TCR repertoire profiling, the study followed T-cell immune reconstitution in a quantitative way in children after TCRalphabeta/CD19-depleted allogeneic hematopoietic cell transplantation.

According to the germline V gene, CDR1 reads MNHEY and CDR2 reads SVGAGI. CDR3 length: 15 amino acids, cysteine to phenylalanine. This entry keeps only the CDR3 DNA: 45 bases, framed from base 1. At the junction V is shortened by 2 bases and J by 5 bases; bases outside the gene matches: 7. The library was generated by PCR. Sequencing was carried out with an Illumina HiSeq 2500. To normalize quantification of the TCRbeta repertoire, the TCR libraries were built with molecular barcoding that relied on unique molecular identifiers. TCRdb passed the public sequencing reads through fastp at Q25 and MiXCR, retaining productive beta sequences. Identical CDR3 proteins give one entry, which carries the most common genes and DNA. The sample includes about 240,000 distinct CDR3 sequences, with around 12% observed a single time. 2% to 3% of the sample goes to the ten largest clones. Concerning this clonotype itself: Its recognized antigen is unknown. Since a much larger clone is just one base distant, this may be a read error.

The rearrangement combines TRBV6-5 with TRBJ2-5; TRBD1 aligns with 8 central bases. The clonotype was recovered from a human donor who donated a stem cell graft to a child with acute lymphoblastic leukemia. Sequenced here: PBMCs from the stem cell graft donor, sampled from the stem cell graft. The DNA is TGTGCCAGCAGTTACGACAGGGGCGCAGCGGAGACCCAGTACTTC. Protein translation: CASSYDRGAAETQYF.